This TCR beta chain was profiled in a study of cytomegalovirus exposure and HLA in healthy donors (dated by TCRdb to between 2016 and 2019). For the wider study: In an earlier analysis of approximately 500 of the donors, 276 Gb of sequence data and just under 120 million unique TCR beta sequences from approximately 180 million T cells were reported. An early release covering about 600 HLA-typed donors comprised about 300 gigabases of sequencing data and about 90 million unique TCR sequences. Of the 350 to 450 genotyped donors, more than 75% were placed in the genetic ancestry cluster associated with self-reported Caucasian donors. The study was designed to test whether signatures of past pathogen exposure could be identified by cataloging public T cell receptors. The study used immunosequencing to profile the T cell repertoires of approximately 650 subjects and linked those repertoires to cytomegalovirus serostatus. Besides the first cohort of 500 to 700 subjects, a separate validation cohort made up of 95 to 150 different subjects was used. High-throughput TCR immunosequencing, statistical association of individual TCRs with disease status, and machine learning were combined to predict cytomegalovirus infection status. A later analysis re-analyzed previously published TCR beta repertoires from roughly 690 donors and added high-resolution HLA genotyping to study TCR occurrence patterns. In the later analysis, no new phenotypic data were used to find candidate immune exposures; instead, reliance was placed on TCR beta sequences and their occurrence across donors. To decide whether each TCR beta V gene segment behaved as functional or pseudogenic, an earlier analysis of approximately 600 of the donors relied on high-throughput TCR beta sequencing. Donor age, sex, ethnicity and CMV serostatus were compiled together with the repertoire data. In a later genetic analysis, genome-wide SNP genotypes for about three fifths of the 666 donors were used, and that subset was treated as a discovery cohort. All discovery cohort repertoires had been generated on a single sequencing platform. Both class I and class II loci were covered by HLA typing, at four-digit resolution. The number of typed donors differed by locus: roughly 629-640 for A, B, C, DRB1 and DQB1; approximately 530 for DQA1; approximately 600 for DPA1; and roughly 490 for DPB1. Roughly 5 DR-DQ haplotypes were handled as single units for association and clustering, since linkage in the cohort was strong. Among several hundred genotyped donors of the cohort, an average of approximately 200,000 unique TCR beta nucleotide sequences was sequenced per donor, of which about 18% were non-productive.

The receptor library was made with the immunoSEQ multiplex PCR assay. For the multiplex PCR, a mixture combining 60 forward primers for TCR Vbeta segments and 13 reverse primers for TCR Jbeta segments was used. The CDR3 region of rearranged TCR beta genes was amplified from genomic DNA by a multiplex PCR assay. The amplified TCR beta libraries were sequenced on the Illumina HiSeq System as 87-base-pair reads. The paper's data handling went like this. Across the 666 repertoires, a later analysis counted 75 million to 90 million unique TCR beta chains, roughly 11 million of which were shared by at least two donors. To remove PCR and sequencing errors, raw reads were error-corrected and collapsed into unique sequences using a nearest-neighbor algorithm that merged closely related sequences. V, D and J gene segments were assigned by aligning CDR3 sequences to IMGT reference sequences. For a sequence to be retained, at least a six-nucleotide match to both a V gene segment and a J gene segment was required. Rearrangements were called productive when the CDR3 lacked stop codons and stayed in frame with V and J; all others were non-productive. Following IMGT convention, CDR3 was defined as the stretch from the second conserved V-encoded cysteine to the conserved J-encoded phenylalanine. The earlier analysis of about 590 of the donors excluded sequences that lacked an unambiguous match to a single V gene segment. In an earlier analysis of a few hundred of the donors, V segments were called functional above 56.7% productive rearrangements and were called segregating when the between-donor standard deviation exceeded 5%. A statistical classification framework was built for diagnosing cytomegalovirus status from the catalog of TCR beta chain sequences. A later analysis assigned V and J genes by comparing TCR nucleotide sequences with IMGT/GENE-DB human TR gene sequences. The TCRdist pipeline was used in a later analysis to assign CDR3 sequences and most-parsimonious VDJ recombination scenarios. In a later analysis, each TCR beta chain was defined by its CDR3 amino acid sequence together with its V-gene family, and reads lacking a unique V-gene family were excluded. A later analysis removed 592 highly shared, low-generation-probability nucleotide sequences to deal with suspected cross-contamination and a sequencing artifact. For each public chain, a later analysis derived a clonal expansion index from normalized ranks of inferred template counts within each repertoire. Generation probabilities in a later analysis came from a VDJ recombination model fitted to out-of-frame rearrangements, and those results were checked against IGoR. A later analysis scored TCR-TCR, TCR-HLA and TCR-CMV co-occurrence with hypergeometric tests, applying a repertoire-size bias correction to TCR pairs. To estimate false discovery rates, a later analysis permuted the HLA or CMV assignments 20 times. In a later analysis, co-occurring TCRs were grouped with DBSCAN, and TCRdist sequence similarity was added when clustering was performed within HLA-allele-positive subsets. For co-occurrence clustering, repertoires with fewer than 30,000 or more than 120,000 public chains were excluded, along with four to six repertoires with anomalous nucleotide sharing. Sourced from immuneACCESS, this table was stored by TCRdb with only in-frame sequences that have V and J called. A share of the clones is absent; for the studies checked, an unresolved V gene accounts for under half, and the remainder has no known explanation. That table supplies the V and J calls and clone size; D and trimming were determined from the DNA. This sample is represented by 95,000 to 150,000 clones; roughly three fifths of them were singletons. Of the sample, about 1.5% is held by the ten largest clones.

On this clone itself: Its antigen is still unknown. There are no base qualities to consult, and no much larger clone falls within one base.

Here is what the overall study found, with its caveats: Because HLA typing was missing for some donors at each locus, association tests included only the typed subset. A group of highly shared sequence variants was considered likely to be a technical artifact of the sequencing pipeline. Assigning TCR associations to individual alleles was difficult when HLA alleles, especially DR and DQ, strongly co-occurred. The presence/absence analyses assumed that sequencing depth was roughly uniform across donors, and that assumption may not be true. Linkage disequilibrium might explain the correlated functional status among segregating V segments, but an unknown experimental factor could not be ruled out. About 17 rarely observed V segments, including chromosome 9 orphons, were excluded from the earlier analysis of some 590 of the donors because counts were too low. A total of about 150 TCR beta chains were listed by the study as associated with cytomegalovirus. CMV serostatus was the only immune exposure information available for the cohort. While some public TCRs were present in many individuals, most TCR sequences turned up only very rarely across donors. In both the original and validation cohorts, the classifier was reported to diagnose cytomegalovirus status with high specificity and sensitivity. Because the 87-base-pair reads could not distinguish some IMGT-functional V segments, including TRBV6-2 and TRBV6-3, those segments were excluded. In vitro tests confirmed that a few of the cytomegalovirus-associated TCR beta chains recognize cytomegalovirus antigens. An earlier analysis of around 600 of the donors showed that most TCR beta V segments appeared in productive rearrangements either about 87% or about 30% of the time, which broadly matched IMGT annotations. In a later analysis, HLA-associated TCR beta chains showed more clonal expansion and lower generation probabilities than non-associated chains that were equally common. At a false discovery rate of 0.05, a later analysis linked 16,951 TCR beta sequences to specific HLA alleles. The authors suggested that the approach could potentially be generalized to other disease states and immunological phenotypes. A later analysis found that most CMV-associated TCR beta chains appeared HLA-restricted, with HLA associations seemingly driven largely by CMV exposure. Compared with the approximately 720-donor mean, donors in an Asian-associated ancestry cluster had fewer N-insertions in productive TCRs, according to a later genetic analysis. A later analysis reported that several top co-occurrence clusters appeared linked to parvovirus B19, influenza, CMV and Epstein-Barr virus. An association between a missense DCLRE1C variant and V-gene and J-gene trimming of TCR beta chains was found in a later genetic analysis and replicated in an independent cohort. In a later analysis, TCR association rates were found to vary across HLA loci, with the most associated TCRs seen for DRB1 alleles and the fewest for HLA-C alleles. This cohort had only TCR beta chains sequenced, and the lack of alpha or paired-chain data limited which features could be detected. A further reported finding was that TCR beta sequences accurately predicted the HLA-A and HLA-B alleles for most subjects in the first cohort.

The cohort consisted of more than 650 healthy bone marrow donors. At the time of sampling, all cohort members were nominally healthy, though unrecorded immune exposures were likely present. The donor was CMV seronegative and was included in the group of 352 seronegative cohort members. Every donor gave a peripheral blood sample, and the peripheral blood mononuclear cells from that sample were used for TCR beta sequencing. The Qiagen DNeasy Blood Extraction Kit was used to extract genomic DNA from the blood cell samples. The CDR3 has 16 amino acids, counting the end cysteine and phenylalanine. Of the read, only the CDR3 DNA is kept; its 48 bases are in frame from base 1. V is pruned by 1 base and J by 3 bases, leaving 2 bases of the junction without a gene match. The germline V gene provides CDR1 SNHLY and CDR2 FYNNEI.

This clonotype was obtained from a man younger than 30 in good health and CMV-seronegative. The chain uses TRBV2 and TRBJ2-5; TRBD2 aligns with 13 central bases. The sample was PBMCs. The DNA reads as follows: TGTGCCAGCAGTGAAGAGGGACTAGCGGGAAAAGAGACCCAGTACTTC. Its translation is CASSEEGLAGKETQYF.